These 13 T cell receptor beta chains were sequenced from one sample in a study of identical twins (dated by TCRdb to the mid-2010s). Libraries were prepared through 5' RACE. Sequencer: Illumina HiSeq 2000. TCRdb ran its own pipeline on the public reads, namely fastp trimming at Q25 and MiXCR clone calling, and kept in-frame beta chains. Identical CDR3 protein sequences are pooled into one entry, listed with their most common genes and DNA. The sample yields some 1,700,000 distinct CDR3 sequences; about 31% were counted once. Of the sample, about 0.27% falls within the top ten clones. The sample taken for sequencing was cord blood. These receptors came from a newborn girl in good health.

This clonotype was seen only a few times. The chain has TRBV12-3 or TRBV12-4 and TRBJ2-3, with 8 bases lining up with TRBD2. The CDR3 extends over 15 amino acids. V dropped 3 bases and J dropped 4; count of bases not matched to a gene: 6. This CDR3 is CASSLRGALPDTQYF. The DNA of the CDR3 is TGTGCCAGCAGTTTGCGGGGGGCCCTCCCAGATACGCAGTATTTT.

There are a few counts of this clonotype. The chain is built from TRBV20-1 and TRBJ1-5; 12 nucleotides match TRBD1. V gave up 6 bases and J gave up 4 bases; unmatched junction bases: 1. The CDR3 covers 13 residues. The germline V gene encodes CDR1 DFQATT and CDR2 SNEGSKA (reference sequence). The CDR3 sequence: CSAGQGANQPQHF. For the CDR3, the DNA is TGCAGTGCGGGACAGGGGGCTAATCAGCCCCAGCATTTT.

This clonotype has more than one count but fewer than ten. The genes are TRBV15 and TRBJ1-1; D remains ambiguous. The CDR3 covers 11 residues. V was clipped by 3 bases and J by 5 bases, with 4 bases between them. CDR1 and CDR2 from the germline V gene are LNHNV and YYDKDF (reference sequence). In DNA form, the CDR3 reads TGTGCCACCAGCAGGGTGACTGAAGCTTTCTTT. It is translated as CATSRVTEAFF.

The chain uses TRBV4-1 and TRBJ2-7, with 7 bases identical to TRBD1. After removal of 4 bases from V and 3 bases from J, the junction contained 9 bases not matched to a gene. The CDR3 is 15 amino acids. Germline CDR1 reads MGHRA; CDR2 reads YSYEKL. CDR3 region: CASSPTGTEDYEQYF. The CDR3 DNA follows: TGCGCCAGCAGCCCTACCGGGACAGAGGACTACGAGCAGTACTTC.

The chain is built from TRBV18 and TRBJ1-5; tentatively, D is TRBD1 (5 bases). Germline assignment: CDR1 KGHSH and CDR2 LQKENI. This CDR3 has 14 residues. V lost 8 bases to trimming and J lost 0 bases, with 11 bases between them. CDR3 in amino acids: CASSPGNSNQPQHF. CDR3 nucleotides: TGTGCCAGCAGCCCAGGGAATAGCAATCAGCCCCAGCATTTT.

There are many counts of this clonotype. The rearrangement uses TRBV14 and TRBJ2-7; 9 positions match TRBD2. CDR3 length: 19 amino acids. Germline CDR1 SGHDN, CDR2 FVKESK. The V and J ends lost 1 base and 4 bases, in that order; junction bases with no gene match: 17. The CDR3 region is CASSQVGRLAGLTAYEQYF. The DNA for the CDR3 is TGTGCCAGCAGCCAAGTAGGACGGCTAGCGGGACTCACAGCGTACGAGCAGTACTTC. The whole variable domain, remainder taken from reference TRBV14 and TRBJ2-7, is EAGVTQFPSHSVIEKGQTVTLRCDPISGHDNLYWYRRVMGKEIKFLLHFVKESKQDESGMPNNRFLAERTGGTYSTLKVQPAELEDSGVYFCASSQVGRLAGLTAYEQYFGPGTRLTVT.

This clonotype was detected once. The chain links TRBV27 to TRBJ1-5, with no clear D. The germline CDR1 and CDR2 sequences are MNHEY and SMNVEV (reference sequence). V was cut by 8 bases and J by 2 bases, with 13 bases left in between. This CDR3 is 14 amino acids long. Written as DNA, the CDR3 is TGTGCCAGCCATCCCGGCCCGGGCAATCAGCCCCAGCATTTT. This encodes CASHPGPGNQPQHF.

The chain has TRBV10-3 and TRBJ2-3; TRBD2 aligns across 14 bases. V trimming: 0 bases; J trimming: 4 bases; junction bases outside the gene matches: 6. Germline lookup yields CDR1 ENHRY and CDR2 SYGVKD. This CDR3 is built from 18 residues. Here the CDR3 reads CAISESGLAGVWADTQYF. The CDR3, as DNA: TGTGCCATCAGTGAGTCGGGACTAGCGGGAGTTTGGGCAGATACGCAGTATTTT.

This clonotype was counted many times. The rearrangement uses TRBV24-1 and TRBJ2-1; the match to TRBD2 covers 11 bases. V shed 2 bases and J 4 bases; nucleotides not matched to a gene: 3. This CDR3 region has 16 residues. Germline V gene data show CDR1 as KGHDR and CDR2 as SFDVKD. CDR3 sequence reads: CATSDSGTSGYNEQFF. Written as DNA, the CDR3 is TGTGCCACCAGTGATTCCGGGACTAGCGGTTACAATGAGCAGTTCTTC.

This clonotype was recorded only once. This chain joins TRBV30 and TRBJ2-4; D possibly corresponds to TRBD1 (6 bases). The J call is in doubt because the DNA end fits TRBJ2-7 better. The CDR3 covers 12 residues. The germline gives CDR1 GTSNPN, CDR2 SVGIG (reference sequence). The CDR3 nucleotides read TGTGCCTGGAGTGCCAGGGGTTACGAGCAGTACTTC. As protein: CAWSARGYEQYF.

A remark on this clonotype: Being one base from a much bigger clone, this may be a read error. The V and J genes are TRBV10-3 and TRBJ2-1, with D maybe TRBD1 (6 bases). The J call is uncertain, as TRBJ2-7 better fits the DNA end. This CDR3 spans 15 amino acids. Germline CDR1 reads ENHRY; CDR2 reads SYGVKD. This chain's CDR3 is CAIMASGASYNEQYF. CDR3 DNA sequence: TGTGCCATCATGGCTTCAGGGGCGTCCTACAATGAGCAGTACTTC.

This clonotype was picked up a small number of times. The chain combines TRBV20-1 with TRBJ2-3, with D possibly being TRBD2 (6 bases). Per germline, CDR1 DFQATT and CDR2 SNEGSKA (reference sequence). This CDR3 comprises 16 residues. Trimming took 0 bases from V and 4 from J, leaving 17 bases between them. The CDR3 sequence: CSARDTRGLGADTQYF. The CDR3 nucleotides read TGCAGTGCTAGAGATACGAGGGGACTTGGAGCAGATACGCAGTATTTT.

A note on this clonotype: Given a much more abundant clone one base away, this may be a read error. The CDR3: CAISETDRAYEQYF. CDR3 DNA: TGTGCCATCAGTGAGACGGACAGGGCCTACGAGCAGTACTTC. The V call is TRBV10-3, the J call TRBJ2-4; TRBD1 matches 8 bases. The J call may not be correct, given that the DNA end is closer to TRBJ2-7. CDR1 and CDR2 (germline): ENHRY, SYGVKD. The CDR3 loop spans 14 amino acids.